A single sample is the source of the 10 T cell receptor beta chains below, sequenced in a study of cytomegalovirus exposure and HLA in healthy donors. The PCR used 60 Vbeta and 13 Jbeta primers. Sequencing was performed with immunoSEQ multiplex PCR; in TCRdb, only in-frame clones are kept and a portion is missing. The table records some 180,000 clones, over 75% of them present only once. Sequencing used PBMCs. The source is a woman aged 30 to 39 in good health and CMV-seronegative.

This chain joins TRBV30 and TRBJ1-6; 7 bases match TRBD1. Trimming removed 1 base from V and 6 bases from J; junction bases left unmatched: 0. Germline values: CDR1 GTSNPN, CDR2 SVGIG (reference sequence). The CDR3 totals 13 residues. The CDR3 DNA reads as TGTGCCTGGAGTGGACAGGGTAATTCACCCCTCCACTTT. It translates to CAWSGQGNSPLHF.

The chain employs TRBV10-3 and TRBJ2-3; 11 bases match TRBD2. The CDR3 extends over 16 amino acids. Germline CDR1 and CDR2: ENHRY and SYGVKD. Germline trimming cut 6 bases from V and 6 bases from J; bases unmatched to any gene: 11. CDR3: CAISPTSGAPGDTQYF. The CDR3 DNA sequence: TGTGCCATCAGCCCGACTAGCGGGGCCCCGGGGGATACGCAGTATTTT.

This rearrangement joins TRBV2 to TRBJ2-7; 7 bases are a match to TRBD1. The CDR3 contains 13 residues. Germline V gene sequence: CDR1 SNHLY, CDR2 FYNNEI. V lost 11 bases, J lost 2 bases, and 9 bases stayed unmatched. DNA for the CDR3: TGTGCCGGGAAGACAGGGCTGACCTACGAGCAGTACTTC. Protein sequence: CAGKTGLTYEQYF. The full variable domain, rest sourced from reference TRBV2 and TRBJ2-7, is EPEVTQTPSHQVTQMGQEVILRCVPISNHLYFYWYRQILGQKVEFLVSFYNNEISEKSEIFDDQFSVERPDGSNFTLKIRSTKLEDSAMYFCAGKTGLTYEQYFGPGTRLTVT.

This clone was picked up a small number of times. This chain joins TRBV11-2 and TRBJ2-5, with 10 bases matching TRBD2. Trimming removed 0 bases from V and 2 bases from J; junction bases left unmatched: 3. The CDR3 has 16 amino acids. Germline loops: CDR1 SGHAT, CDR2 FQNNGV. This CDR3 reads CASSLELAGAQETQYF. Written as DNA, the CDR3 is TGTGCCAGCAGCTTAGAGCTAGCGGGGGCACAAGAGACCCAGTACTTC.

V usage is TRBV2 and J usage is TRBJ1-5; TRBD1 might be the D (5 bases). Trimming cost V 5 bases and J 3 bases, with 11 bases left between them. Germline assignment: CDR1 SNHLY and CDR2 FYNNEI. The CDR3 spans 14 residues. CDR3: CASSPTVLNQPQHF. CDR3 DNA: TGTGCCAGCAGTCCGACAGTCCTCAATCAGCCCCAGCATTTT.

The chain carries TRBV15 and TRBJ1-4; 8 nucleotides agree with TRBD1. CDR1 and CDR2 (germline): LNHNV, YYDKDF (reference sequence). The CDR3 spans 15 residues. The trim removed 4 bases at V and 3 bases at J, leaving 4 bases unmatched. The CDR3 nucleotides read TGTGCCACCAGCAACGAACAGGGGGCTAATGAAAAACTGTTTTTT. Its translation: CATSNEQGANEKLFF.

This chain connects TRBV6-6 to TRBJ1-1, with D possibly being TRBD1 (5 bases). The CDR3 extends over 14 amino acids. With 2 bases removed from V and 1 base from J, the gap between germline ends came to 8 bases. The germline V gene encodes CDR1 MNHNY and CDR2 SVGAGI (reference sequence). The CDR3 reads CASSYRGQNTEAFF. CDR3 bases: TGTGCCAGCAGTTACAGAGGACAGAACACTGAAGCTTTCTTT.

The V gene is TRBV6-5, the J gene TRBJ1-2, with no clear D. This CDR3 region has 13 residues. Germline values: CDR1 MNHEY, CDR2 SVGAGI. V was shortened by 2 bases and J by 6 bases, with 10 bases between the two germline ends. CDR3 sequence reads: CASSYAHRDGYTF. For the CDR3, the DNA is TGTGCCAGCAGTTACGCGCATCGAGATGGCTACACCTTC.

The chain joins TRBV5-1 to TRBJ2-1, with 7 bases that match TRBD1. CDR1 and CDR2 (germline): SGHRS, YFSETQ. The CDR3 covers 16 residues. J gave up 2 bases and V 0 bases, and 5 bases lay outside the gene matches. This CDR3 is CASSLAGTDPYNEQFF. Here the CDR3 DNA reads TGCGCCAGCAGCTTGGCAGGGACAGACCCCTACAATGAGCAGTTCTTC.

The gene calls are TRBV4-1 and TRBJ2-3; D possibly corresponds to TRBD2 (5 bases). The CDR3 extends over 14 amino acids. V lost 6 bases, J lost 3 bases, and 13 bases lay in between. Germline assignment: CDR1 MGHRA and CDR2 YSYEKL. In DNA form, the CDR3 reads TGCGCCAGCAGTCGCCGGACTGGGACAGATACGCAGTATTTT. It yields the protein CASSRRTGTDTQYF.